This note documents a single T cell receptor beta chain sequence. Antigen specificity is unknown. This sample was taken from a study of T cell repertoires in cytomegalovirus infection. Across the study: CMV epitopes, recently identified HLA-C-restricted and well-studied HLA-B-restricted, were used.

This CDR3 is built from 14 residues. Germline CDR1 reads SGHDT; CDR2 reads YYEEEE. V was trimmed by 4 bases and J by 3 bases, leaving 11 bases between them. TCRdb fed the reads into MiXCR, producing one record per CDR3 protein. The sample includes about 78,000 distinct CDR3 sequences, approximately 42% of them seen just once. The sequence was obtained from a human donor in good health (CMV status not recorded). Some clones in this sample may be carry-over from other donors' samples. This specimen was CD8+ T cells from cultured PBMCs, taken from culture after CMV antigen stimulation. The chain links TRBV5-6 to TRBJ2-1, with D perhaps TRBD1 or TRBD2 (5 bases each). DNA of the CDR3: TGTGCCAGCAGCCCAGGGACCATCTACAATGAGCAGTTCTTC. Its translation is CASSPGTIYNEQFF. The whole variable domain, filled in from reference TRBV5-6 and TRBJ2-1, reads DAGVTQSPTHLIKTRGQQVTLRCSPKSGHDTVSWYQQALGQGPQFIFQYYEEEERQRGNFPDRFSGHQFPNYSSELNVNALLLGDSALYLCASSPGTIYNEQFFGPGTRLTVL.